This TCR beta chain derives from a study of blood T cells in healthy people across ages. The study's findings and limits: Possibly, changes in expanded clonotypes were confounded because donor CMV status was unknown.

A J-beta primer mix and a sample-barcoded 5' primer were used in a second PCR of roughly 6 to 11 cycles. TCRdb reprocessed the 5' RACE reads via MiXCR and lists one record per CDR3 protein. Here the sample spans over 1,500,000 distinct CDR3 sequences, about two fifths being singletons. Details on this clonotype: The antigen is undetermined.

This CDR3 region has 14 residues. CDR1 is SGHTA and CDR2 is FQGNSA in the germline V gene. Trimming cost V 7 bases and J 8 bases, with 20 bases left between them. The source is a human donor in good health. Sequencing was performed on blood. The rearrangement joins TRBV7-2 to TRBJ1-2, with TRBD1 as a possible D gene (5 bases). The CDR3 protein is CASTIRDGAGGYTF. The CDR3 nucleotides are TGTGCCAGCACCATCAGGGACGGTGCTGGCGGCTACACCTTC.